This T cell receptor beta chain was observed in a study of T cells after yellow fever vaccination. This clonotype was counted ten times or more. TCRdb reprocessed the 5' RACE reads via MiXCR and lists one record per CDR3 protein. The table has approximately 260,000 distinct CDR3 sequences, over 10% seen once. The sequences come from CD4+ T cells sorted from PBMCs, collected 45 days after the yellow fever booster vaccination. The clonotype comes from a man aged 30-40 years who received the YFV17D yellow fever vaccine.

The CDR3 bases are TGTGCCAGCAGTGACCAACAAGAGACCCAGTACTTC. Its protein product is CASSDQQETQYF. The chain combines TRBV7-2 with TRBJ2-5; D unresolved. Trimming shortened V by 6 bases and J by 2 bases, and 7 bases separated the two germline ends. The CDR3 runs to 12 residues. CDR1 is SGHTA, CDR2 FQGNSA, per germline.